The TCR beta chain described here comes from a study of CD8 T cells in ankylosing spondylitis. The CDR3 is 14 residues long. J was trimmed by 0 bases and V by 4 bases; bases with no gene match: 4. Per the germline V gene, CDR1 is SQVTM and CDR2 is ANQGSEA. This clonotype has at least ten counts. One entry per CDR3 protein, called by TCRdb with MiXCR from the 5' RACE reads. This table holds around 300,000 distinct CDR3 sequences, under 14% found once. The specimen was blood, either unsorted or a sorted T cell fraction (not recorded which). The receptor comes from a female donor with ankylosing spondylitis or in good health (not recorded which). The chain couples TRBV29-1 to TRBJ1-2; 8 bases map to TRBD1. The CDR3 is CSVGQGQANYGYTF. The CDR3 DNA follows: TGCAGCGTTGGACAGGGGCAAGCTAACTATGGCTACACCTTC. Full variable domain (remainder filled in from reference TRBV29-1 and TRBJ1-2): SAVISQKPSRDICQRGTSLTIQCQVDSQVTMMFWYRQQPGQSLTLIATANQGSEATYESGFVIDKFPISRPNLTFSTLTVSNMSPEDSSIYLCSVGQGQANYGYTFGSGTRLTVV.